This TCR beta chain was retrieved from a study of low-dose radiotherapy and immunotherapy resistance in tumors. On the study more broadly: Aspirin 300 mg was given orally each day for four cycles from cycle 1 day 1.

TRAV- and TRBV-specific primers, spanning alpha and beta chains, primed first-strand cDNA. With a constant-region primer and a V-primer adapter, TCRs were subjected to approximately 21 PCR cycles of amplification. TCRdb reprocessed the reads with MiXCR, giving one entry per CDR3 protein. The sample comprises around 18,000 distinct CDR3 sequences, less than 85% of which are singletons, and about an eighth rests with the top ten. Looked up from germline, CDR1 is MNHEY and CDR2 is SVGEGT. V was trimmed by 2 bases and J by 8 bases, leaving 9 bases between them. CDR3 length: 12 amino acids. In the RACIN dose-escalation trial, donors got nivolumab plus ipilimumab with aspirin, cyclophosphamide and radiotherapy.

The V call is TRBV6-2 or TRBV6-3, the J call TRBJ1-2; no clear D. This sequence originates from a human donor with advanced metastatic prostate, ovarian, gallbladder or colorectal cancer (not recorded which). This table probably holds off-target reads from a library built for another chain. CDR3 sequence (DNA): TGTGCCAGCAGTTACACGAGAGGGGGCTACACCTTC. It translates to CASSYTRGGYTF.